These 18 T cell receptor beta chains were sequenced from one sample in a study of blood T cells in healthy people across ages. Combining a sample-barcoded 5' primer with a J-beta primer mix, a second PCR ran for 7 to 11 cycles. TCRdb processed the 5' RACE reads anew with MiXCR; each CDR3 protein has one entry. The sample yields roughly 680,000 distinct CDR3 sequences, about 50% seen once. The sample was blood. All receptors derive from a woman aged 80 or over in good health.

Note on this clonotype: This clone may be a read error of a much larger clone one base away. The chain uses TRBV10-3 and TRBJ1-1; a possible D gene is TRBD1 (5 bases). The germline gives CDR1 ENHRY, CDR2 SYGVKD. The CDR3 spans 16 residues. V was trimmed by 6 bases and J by 0 bases, leaving 17 bases between them. The CDR3 loop reads CAIRRQTVMLNTEAFF. CDR3 in DNA: TGTGCCATCAGGCGGCAGACAGTCATGCTGAACACTGAAGCTTTCTTT.

This clonotype was seen more than once but under ten times. V gene TRBV7-2 combines with J gene TRBJ2-2; D is unclear. The CDR3 has 14 residues. Germline CDR1 reads SGHTA; CDR2 reads FQGNSA. With 3 bases removed from V and 4 bases from J, the gap between germline ends came to 9 bases. CDR3 region: CASSLRTITGELFF. As DNA, the CDR3 is TGTGCCAGCAGCTTGCGCACTATCACCGGGGAGCTGTTTTTT.

The genes are TRBV7-2 and TRBJ1-2; unclear D gene. Trimming removed 6 bases at V and 4 bases at J, with 21 bases between. This CDR3 comprises 16 residues. Germline loops: CDR1 SGHTA, CDR2 FQGNSA. CDR3 sequence reads: CASSPGGAQAGYGYTF. The CDR3 nucleotides are TGTGCCAGCAGTCCGGGAGGAGCTCAAGCGGGCTATGGCTACACCTTC.

The chain combines TRBV5-6 with TRBJ1-2; D remains unclear. Germline V gives CDR1 SGHDT, CDR2 YYEEEE. The CDR3 is 12 residues long. V was clipped by 2 bases and J by 7 bases, with 9 bases between them. The CDR3 region has the DNA TGTGCCAGCAGCTTTTCGTCAGGTGGCTACACCTTC. It is translated as CASSFSSGGYTF.

This clonotype was detected many times. The genes are TRBV3-1 and TRBJ2-5; the D is unclear. CDR1 LGHDT and CDR2 YNNKEL come from the germline V gene (reference sequence). V shed 2 bases and J shed 2 bases, with 3 bases lying between them. The CDR3 is made up of 12 amino acids. The CDR3 spells CASSQIQETQYF. CDR3 nucleotides: TGTGCCAGCAGCCAAATTCAAGAGACCCAGTACTTC.

Only a few counts were recorded for this clonotype. The rearrangement links TRBV12-3 or TRBV12-4 to TRBJ1-1; the D is unclear. This CDR3 has 14 amino acids. The V end was cut by 6 bases, the J end by 6 bases, with 17 bases between. The CDR3 region is CASRLAPGNSEAFF. The CDR3 region has the DNA TGTGCCAGCAGGTTGGCCCCGGGAAACTCTGAAGCTTTCTTT.

In its sample, this clonotype was seen many times. Germline and junction disagree at one end, which may indicate a read error. The rearrangement uses TRBV7-8 and TRBJ2-1, with 10 bases matching TRBD2. This CDR3 is built from 15 residues. Germline CDR1 and CDR2: SGHVS and FQNEAQ. The CDR3 is CASSLGLAVYNEQFF. CDR3 bases: TGTGCCAGCAGTTTAGGACTAGCGGTCTACAATGAGCAGTTCTTC.

This clonotype was recorded at least ten times. CDR3 sequence (DNA): TGTGCCAGCAGTAATCCGGGTCCCTTTGGGGAAAAACTGTTTTTT. Translating gives CASSNPGPFGEKLFF. The chain couples TRBV6-6 to TRBJ1-4; no definite D call. The CDR3 is 15 residues long. Germline CDR1 MNHNY, CDR2 SVGAGI (reference sequence). Trimming removed 5 bases at V and 8 bases at J, with 18 bases between.

The chain carries TRBV20-1 and TRBJ1-4; D not certain. V shed 0 bases and J shed 8 bases, with 7 bases lying between them. The CDR3 covers 12 residues. Germline V CDR1 and CDR2: DFQATT, SNEGSKA (reference sequence). In DNA form, the CDR3 reads TGCAGTGCTAGAGAGATCCAGGAAAAACTGTTTTTT. Protein product: CSAREIQEKLFF.

This sequence joins TRBV27 and TRBJ2-5, with D possibly being TRBD2 (6 bases). The CDR3 contains 15 residues. Germline-derived CDR1 and CDR2 are MNHEY and SMNVEV (reference sequence). V lost 6 bases and J 6 bases, leaving 20 bases between the germline ends. The CDR3 bases are TGTGCCAGCAGCCCCCGGGACTTAGGTATTAAGACCCAGTACTTC. This encodes CASSPRDLGIKTQYF.

CDR3 residues: CAISDPGLRETQYF. CDR3 nucleotide sequence: TGTGCCATCAGTGATCCGGGGTTAAGAGAGACCCAGTACTTC. This chain links TRBV10-3 with TRBJ2-5; maybe TRBD2 (5 bases). CDR1 and CDR2 (germline): ENHRY, SYGVKD. V lost 3 bases and J lost 4, with 12 bases in between. The CDR3 is 14 residues long.

A word on this clonotype: This could be a read error, since a much larger clone is one nucleotide away. The CDR3 sequence is CASSLGRYPQETQYF. DNA for the CDR3: TGTGCCAGCAGTTTAGGACGGTACCCTCAAGAGACCCAGTACTTC. The chain employs TRBV12-3 or TRBV12-4 and TRBJ2-5; D call uncertain. The CDR3 is made up of 15 amino acids. The ends were cut back, 1 base at V and 2 bases at J, with 11 bases in the middle.

Remarks on this clonotype: A single base separates this from a much larger clone, so it may be a read error. The rearrangement joins TRBV24-1 to TRBJ2-7, with 13 bases that match TRBD2. CDR3 length equals 15 residues. The germline CDR1 and CDR2 sequences are KGHDR and SFDVKD. DNA for the CDR3: TGTGCCGCCAGTGACCCGGGACTAGCGGGAATTGAGCAGTACTTC. This encodes CAASDPGLAGIEQYF.

The CDR3 region is CASNRGGNTEAFF. CDR3 in DNA: TGTGCCAGCAATAGGGGGGGGAACACTGAAGCTTTCTTT. The V and J genes are TRBV7-2 and TRBJ1-1, with a tentative D call TRBD1 (6 bases). The CDR3 sequence is 13 residues long. Trimming took 7 bases from V and 1 from J, leaving 10 bases between them. The germline V gene encodes CDR1 SGHTA and CDR2 FQGNSA.

Turning to this clonotype: A junction boundary mismatches the germline segment, possibly from a read error. The chain employs TRBV3-1 and TRBJ2-1; D gene uncertain. The CDR3 contains 11 residues. CDR1 and CDR2 (germline): LGHDT, YNNKEL (reference sequence). In DNA form, the CDR3 reads TGTACCAGCAGCCAAGGGTATGAGCAGTTCTTC. Protein: CTSSQGYEQFF.

This chain links TRBV6-2 or TRBV6-3 with TRBJ1-1; possible D gene TRBD1, 6 bases. The CDR3 totals 13 residues. The germline gives CDR1 MNHEY, CDR2 SVGEGT. V dropped 7 bases and J dropped 6 bases, with 15 bases sitting between them. CDR3 in DNA: TGTGCCAGCACGGATGGGGGGCTGGCTGAAGCTTTCTTT. It specifies CASTDGGLAEAFF.

This chain connects TRBV7-9 to TRBJ2-1; D call uncertain. CDR3 length: 11 residues. Germline CDR1 is SEHNR and CDR2 is FQNEAQ (reference sequence). Trimming took off 5 bases at V and 10 bases at J, with 9 bases between the two ends. CDR3 loop: CASSRSREQFF. The DNA of the CDR3 is TGTGCCAGCAGCAGATCGCGGGAGCAGTTCTTC.

Only one count was recorded for this clonotype. The rearrangement joins TRBV5-1 to TRBJ1-6; 7 nucleotides match TRBD1. Germline CDR1 and CDR2: SGHRS and YFSETQ. The J segment lost 8 bases and the V segment lost 3 bases, leaving 5 bases of the junction unmatched. The CDR3 consists of 14 residues. The CDR3 nucleotides are TGCGCCAGCAGCTCCGGACAGGACTATTCACCCCTCCACTTT. Its translation is CASSSGQDYSPLHF.